Each of the 12 T cell receptor beta chains below was sequenced from the same sample in a study of T cell responses to AZD1222 COVID-19 vaccine. Sequencing used immunoSEQ multiplex PCR; TCRdb keeps in-frame clones, though not all of them. The sample has over 100,000 clones; roughly nine tenths are singletons. Sequenced material: peripheral blood, taken on day 0 of AZD1222 vaccination. Receptors originate from an adult in good health.

This chain links TRBV18 with TRBJ2-7; no clear D. CDR3 length equals 14 residues. Between the trimmed V and J ends, which lost 6 bases and 0 bases, there was a span of 12 bases. The germline CDR1 and CDR2 sequences are KGHSH and LQKENI. CDR3 DNA sequence: TGTGCCAGCTCTTCGCCCGGGTACTCCTACGAGCAGTACTTC. Translation: CASSSPGYSYEQYF.

This rearrangement joins TRBV29-1 to TRBJ2-5; 7 bases map to TRBD1. The CDR3 spans 13 residues. After removal of 6 bases from V and 4 bases from J, the junction contained 8 bases not matched to a gene. Germline V gene sequence: CDR1 SQVTM, CDR2 ANQGSEA. The CDR3 sequence: CSVGTGDGETQYF. The CDR3 region has the DNA TGCAGCGTCGGAACAGGGGATGGAGAGACCCAGTACTTC.

The chain recombines TRBV5-1 with TRBJ2-1; 9 positions match TRBD2. The V gene end was trimmed by 4 bases and the J gene end by 8 bases; junction bases not matched to a gene: 16. This CDR3 is 17 amino acids long. Looked up from germline, CDR1 is SGHRS and CDR2 is YFSETQ. This CDR3 is CASSLHRSGSLLDEQFF. The CDR3 coding sequence is TGCGCCAGCAGCCTACATCGTAGCGGGAGTCTGTTGGATGAGCAGTTCTTC. Full variable domain (outside the CDR3, taken from reference TRBV5-1 and TRBJ2-1): KAGVTQTPRYLIKTRGQQVTLSCSPISGHRSVSWYQQTPGQGLQFLFEYFSETQRNKGNFPGRFSGRQFSNSRSEMNVSTLELGDSALYLCASSLHRSGSLLDEQFFGPGTRLTVL.

V gene TRBV5-1 combines with J gene TRBJ2-3; no firm D call. CDR3 length: 15 residues. Germline V gene lookup returns CDR1 SGHRS and CDR2 YFSETQ. The V end lost 0 bases, the J end lost 0 bases, and 8 bases lay between the germline ends. The CDR3 coding sequence is TGCGCCAGCAGCTTGGTAGCAGGTAGCACAGATACGCAGTATTTT. Its translation is CASSLVAGSTDTQYF. Based on the CDR3 plus reference TRBV5-1 and TRBJ2-3, the full variable domain is KAGVTQTPRYLIKTRGQQVTLSCSPISGHRSVSWYQQTPGQGLQFLFEYFSETQRNKGNFPGRFSGRQFSNSRSEMNVSTLELGDSALYLCASSLVAGSTDTQYFGPGTRLTVL.

The chain is built from TRBV7-2 and TRBJ2-2; TRBD2 matches 10 bases. The CDR3 has 18 amino acids. V lost 5 bases and J lost 6; bases outside the gene matches: 15. Germline assignment: CDR1 SGHTA and CDR2 FQGNSA. CDR3 in amino acids: CASSPNLSGGASSGELFF. The CDR3 region has the DNA TGTGCCAGCAGCCCAAACCTCAGCGGGGGGGCCTCCTCCGGGGAGCTGTTTTTT. Full variable domain (rest looked up from reference TRBV7-2 and TRBJ2-2): GAGVSQSPSNKVTEKGKDVELRCDPISGHTALYWYRQSLGQGLEFLIYFQGNSAPDKSGLPSDRFSAERTGGSVSTLTIQRTQQEDSAVYLCASSPNLSGGASSGELFFGEGSRLTVL.

The J gene is TRBJ2-7, the V gene TRBV28; D possibly corresponds to TRBD2 (6 bases). With 5 bases removed from V and 2 bases from J, the gap between germline ends came to 22 bases. Looked up from germline, CDR1 is MDHEN and CDR2 is SYDVKM. CDR3 length equals 17 residues. The DNA for the CDR3 is TGTGCCAGCAGTCCACCACGGGGGAGACAAGCTCCCTACGAGCAGTACTTC. Its protein product is CASSPPRGRQAPYEQYF.

This clone was picked up one time. The V gene is TRBV6-1, the J gene TRBJ1-5; 8 bases map to TRBD1. CDR3 length: 16 residues. Trimming removed 2 bases from V and 7 bases from J; junction bases left unmatched: 10. CDR1 MNHNS and CDR2 SASEGT come from the germline V gene. In nucleotides, the CDR3 is TGTGCCAGCAGTGAACATCCCGGACAGGGTAAGCAGCCCCAGCATTTT. Translation: CASSEHPGQGKQPQHF.

This chain joins TRBV3-1 (or the pseudogene TRBV3-2) and TRBJ1-3; no clear D. This CDR3 has 15 residues. The germline V gene has CDR1 LGHDT and CDR2 YNNKEL (reference sequence). Deletions cut 3 bases from V and 4 bases from J, with 13 bases between. In nucleotides, the CDR3 is TGTGCCAGCAGCCAGGGTAAGGGAAAAGGAAACACCATATATTTT. Translating gives CASSQGKGKGNTIYF.

V and J are TRBV19 and TRBJ1-1; TRBD1 might be the D (6 bases). CDR1 is LNHDA, CDR2 SQIVND, per germline (reference sequence). The CDR3 consists of 13 residues. With 3 bases removed from V and 7 bases from J, the gap between germline ends came to 12 bases. The DNA for the CDR3 is TGTGCCAGTAGTATGATGGGGGGCGTTGAAGCTTTCTTT. Its translation: CASSMMGGVEAFF.

The sample holds one count of this clone. The V call is TRBV5-4, the J call TRBJ2-7, with 7 bases lining up with TRBD2. The CDR3 runs 14 residues. Germline CDR1 SGHNT, CDR2 YYREEE (reference sequence). With V trimmed by 0 bases and J by 6 bases, 6 bases remained unmatched. In nucleotides, the CDR3 is TGTGCCAGCAGCTTGGGCGCGGGAGTCCCCGAGCAGTACTTC. Its protein product is CASSLGAGVPEQYF.

Here the CDR3 DNA reads TGTGCCAGCAGCACAGGACAGGGGTGGAACAATCAGCCCCAGCATTTT. Translated, it gives CASSTGQGWNNQPQHF. The genes are TRBV5-8 and TRBJ1-5; TRBD1 matches 9 bases. In germline, CDR1 is SGHTS, CDR2 YDEGEE. Trimming took 4 bases from V and 3 from J; bases not matched to a gene: 8. This CDR3 is built from 16 residues.

The rearrangement joins TRBV19 to TRBJ1-2; perhaps TRBD1 as D (5 bases). The CDR3 spans 15 residues. Germline V gives CDR1 LNHDA, CDR2 SQIVND (reference sequence). The V end was cut by 1 base, the J end by 4 bases, with 13 bases between. The CDR3 loop reads CASSIAPGTPYGYTF. In DNA form, the CDR3 reads TGTGCCAGTAGTATAGCCCCCGGGACTCCCTATGGCTACACCTTC.